This T cell receptor (beta chain) was recovered during a study of breast tumors, draining lymph nodes, adjacent tissues. In its sample, this clonotype was seen many times. Its antigen is still unknown. TCRdb reanalysed the multiplex PCR reads using MiXCR and keeps one entry per CDR3 protein. The data show 20,000 to 25,000 distinct CDR3 sequences, roughly 32% seen once. CDR1 is MNHEY, CDR2 SVGAGI, per germline. V dropped 5 bases and J dropped 2 bases, with 25 bases sitting between them. The CDR3 spans 18 residues. General observations from the study: Tumors had less TCR diversity than lymph nodes, more than nontumor tissue. The data were judged consistent with most tumor T cells coming from lymph node and expanding in tumor. Luminal-like breast cancer showed significantly greater tumor-nontumor repertoire similarity than basal-like breast cancer did.

The genes are TRBV6-5 and TRBJ2-7, with D perhaps assigned TRBD1 or TRBD2 (5 bases each). Sequencing was performed on breast tumor tissue. This TCR derives from a female donor with breast cancer. Some clones in this sample may be carry-over from other donors' samples. The CDR3 protein is CASSGGGQGAGGPYEQYF. CDR3 sequence (DNA): TGTGCCAGCAGTGGGGGTGGGCAGGGAGCCGGCGGGCCCTACGAGCAGTACTTC.